The present T cell receptor beta chain was sequenced within a study of blood T cell repertoires in COVID-19. Study in general: Some COVID-19 samples were acute and others convalescent; all came from the United States, Italy and Spain. From T cells, B-cell-depleted T cells, or PBMCs came the material, which was cDNA or gDNA.

This clone was seen a handful of times. How the authors handled the data: Estimation of nucleated cell counts relied on the amplification of reference gene primers. Sequencing was performed with immunoSEQ multiplex PCR; in TCRdb, only in-frame clones are kept and a portion is missing. V and J calls and clone size are those listed in that table; D and trimming were worked out from the DNA. The table has over 300,000 clones, nearly 90% seen once; the top ten hold 5% to 8.5%. This clonotype originated in a man aged 18-30 years with active or convalescent COVID-19. The sequenced material came from peripheral blood.

This CDR3 is CASTGVAVYNEQFF. CDR3 bases: TGTGCCAGCACCGGGGTAGCGGTGTACAATGAGCAGTTCTTC. V and J are TRBV7-8 and TRBJ2-1; D might be TRBD2 (6 bases). V was trimmed by 7 bases and J by 4 bases, leaving 14 bases between them. The CDR3 covers 14 residues. Germline V CDR1 and CDR2: SGHVS, FQNEAQ.